Sequencing of this TCR beta chain was carried out in a study of T cells in localized non-small cell lung cancer. Using immunoSEQ multiplex PCR, the repertoire was profiled, and TCRdb retains in-frame clones only, with some absent. This table holds approximately 76,000 clones, around 82% found once. Germline V lookup: CDR1 LNHDA, CDR2 SQIVND (reference sequence). This CDR3 has 14 residues. Deletions cut 9 bases from V and 0 bases from J, with 12 bases between. Points on this clone: What it binds is not known.

Findings and limits, study-wide: Tumor samples were not multi-region, leaving intratumor heterogeneity unexcluded.

Sample: peripheral blood, taken before any cancer treatment. This TCR was sampled from a female donor over 55 with stage I lung adenocarcinoma. The rearrangement links TRBV19 to TRBJ2-1; a possible D gene is TRBD2 (5 bases). The CDR3 nucleotides are TGTGCCAGCGGAAGCGGTAGCTCCTACAATGAGCAGTTCTTC. Translated, it gives CASGSGSSYNEQFF.